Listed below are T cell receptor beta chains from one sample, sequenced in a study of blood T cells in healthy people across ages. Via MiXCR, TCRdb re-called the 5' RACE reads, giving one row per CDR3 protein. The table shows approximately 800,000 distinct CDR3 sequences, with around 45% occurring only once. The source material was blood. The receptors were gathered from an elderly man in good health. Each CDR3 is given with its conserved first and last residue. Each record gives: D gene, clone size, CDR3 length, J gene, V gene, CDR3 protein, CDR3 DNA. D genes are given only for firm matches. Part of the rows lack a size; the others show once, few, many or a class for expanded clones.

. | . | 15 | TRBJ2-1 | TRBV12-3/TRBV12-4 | CASSKGGVAKNEQFF | TGTGCCAGCAGCAAGGGGGGGGTAGCAAAGAATGAGCAGTTCTTC
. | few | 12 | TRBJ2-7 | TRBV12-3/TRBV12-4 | CASRGGRYEQYF | TGTGCCAGCAGGGGGGGGCGCTACGAGCAGTACTTC
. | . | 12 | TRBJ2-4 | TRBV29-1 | CSAKLAKNIQYF | TGCAGCGCAAAGCTAGCCAAAAACATTCAGTACTTC
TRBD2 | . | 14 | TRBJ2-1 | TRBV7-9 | CASSIAGVGNEQFF | TGTGCCAGCAGCATAGCGGGAGTCGGCAACGAGCAGTTCTTC
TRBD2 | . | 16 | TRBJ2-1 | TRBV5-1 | CASSPGTSGVDNEQFF | TGCGCCAGCAGCCCCGGGACTAGCGGGGTCGACAATGAGCAGTTCTTC
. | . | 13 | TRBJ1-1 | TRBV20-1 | CSAARTANTEAFF | TGCAGTGCAGCCCGGACGGCGAACACTGAAGCTTTCTTT
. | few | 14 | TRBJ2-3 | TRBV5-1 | CASSSGTRTDTQYF | TGCGCCAGCAGCTCCGGGACTCGTACAGATACGCAGTATTTT
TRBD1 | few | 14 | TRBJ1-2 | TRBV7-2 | CASSRDRGLNGYTF | TGTGCCAGCAGCCGGGACAGGGGGCTTAATGGCTACACCTTC
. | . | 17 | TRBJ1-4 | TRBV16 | CVSSPDPRTDFNEKLFF | TGCGTCAGCAGCCCCGACCCCCGGACGGATTTTAATGAAAAACTGTTTTTT
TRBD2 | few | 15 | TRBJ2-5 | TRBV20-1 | CSAERTSGSAGTQYF | TGCAGTGCCGAACGGACTAGCGGGAGTGCTGGGACCCAGTACTTC
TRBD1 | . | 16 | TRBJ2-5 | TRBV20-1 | CSAPFRGQGARNEQYF | TGCAGTGCTCCCTTCCGGGGGCAGGGGGCGCGGAATGAGCAGTACTTC
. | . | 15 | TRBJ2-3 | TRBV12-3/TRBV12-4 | CASASPRGGTDTQYF | TGTGCCAGCGCCTCCCCAAGGGGCGGCACAGATACGCAGTATTTT
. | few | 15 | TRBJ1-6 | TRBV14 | CASSQDAGFTSPLHF | TGTGCCAGCAGCCAAGATGCGGGGTTCACTTCACCCCTCCACTTT
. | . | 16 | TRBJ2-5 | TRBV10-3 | CAISESSRGLSSEQYF | TGTGCCATCAGTGAGTCTTCCAGGGGACTATCAAGTGAGCAGTACTTC
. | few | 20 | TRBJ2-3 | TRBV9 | CASSVRPYRDTLPGTDTQYF | TGTGCCAGCAGCGTCCGCCCTTACCGGGACACCCTGCCTGGCACAGATACGCAGTATTTT
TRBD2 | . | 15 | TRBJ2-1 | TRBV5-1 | CASSYSGIAGNEQFF | TGCGCCAGCAGCTACAGCGGGATCGCGGGCAATGAGCAGTTCTTC
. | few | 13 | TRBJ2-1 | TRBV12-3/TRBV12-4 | CATLQSSYNEQFF | TGTGCCACCCTTCAATCCAGCTACAATGAGCAGTTCTTC
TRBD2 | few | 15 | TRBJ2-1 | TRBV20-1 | CSAITGTSEHNEQFF | TGCAGTGCTATCACCGGGACTAGCGAACACAATGAGCAGTTCTTC
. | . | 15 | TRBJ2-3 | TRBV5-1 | CASSLASENTDTQYF | TGCGCCAGCAGCTTGGCCTCGGAGAACACAGATACGCAGTATTTT
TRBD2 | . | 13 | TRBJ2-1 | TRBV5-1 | CASSPEGGRRQFF | TGCGCCAGCAGCCCAGAGGGCGGGAGAAGACAGTTCTTC
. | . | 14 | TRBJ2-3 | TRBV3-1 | CASSQFGDGYTQYF | TGTGCCAGCAGCCAATTCGGGGACGGGTATACGCAGTATTTT
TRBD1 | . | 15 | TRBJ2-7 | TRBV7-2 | CASSLGTGNFYEQYF | TGTGCCAGCAGCTTAGGGACAGGAAACTTCTACGAGCAGTACTTC
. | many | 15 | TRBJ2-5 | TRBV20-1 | CSARVSQGVSETQYF | TGCAGTGCTAGAGTATCCCAGGGAGTTTCAGAGACCCAGTACTTC
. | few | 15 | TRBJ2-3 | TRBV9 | CASSVQMGATDTQYF | TGTGCCAGCAGCGTTCAGATGGGGGCAACAGATACGCAGTATTTT
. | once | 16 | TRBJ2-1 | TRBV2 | CASSESVGLAYNEQFF | TGTGCCAGCAGTGAAAGTGTAGGCCTAGCGTACAATGAGCAGTTCTTC
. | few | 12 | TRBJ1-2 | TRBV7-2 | CASSFSENGYTF | TGTGCCAGCAGCTTTAGCGAAAATGGCTACACCTTC
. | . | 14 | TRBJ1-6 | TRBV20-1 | CSAQTQRGKSPLHF | TGCAGTGCTCAAACACAGAGGGGAAAGTCACCCCTCCACTTT
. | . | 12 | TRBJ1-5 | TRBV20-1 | CSAVRYDQPQHF | TGCAGTGCTGTACGGTATGATCAGCCCCAGCATTTT
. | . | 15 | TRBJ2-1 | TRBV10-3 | CAISDRDGSYNEQFF | TGTGCCATCAGTGATCGTGACGGCTCCTACAATGAGCAGTTCTTC
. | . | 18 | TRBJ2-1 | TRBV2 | CASSERGTRGRTPNEQFF | TGTGCCAGCAGTGAACGGGGGACCCGGGGGAGAACTCCTAATGAGCAGTTCTTC
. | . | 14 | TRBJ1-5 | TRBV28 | CASRTQGGHQPQHF | TGTGCCAGCCGTACTCAAGGGGGGCATCAGCCCCAGCATTTT
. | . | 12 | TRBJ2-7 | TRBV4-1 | CASSLNPGEQYF | TGCGCCAGCAGCCTGAACCCGGGGGAGCAGTACTTC
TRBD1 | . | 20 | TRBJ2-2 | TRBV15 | CATPDYSGTGPASNTGELFF | TGTGCCACCCCCGACTATTCCGGGACAGGGCCCGCCTCGAACACCGGGGAGCTGTTTTTT
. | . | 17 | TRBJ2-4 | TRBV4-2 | CASSPSGLGRGKNIQYF | TGTGCCAGCAGCCCTTCCGGTTTGGGGCGCGGGAAAAACATTCAGTACTTC
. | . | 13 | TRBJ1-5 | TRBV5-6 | CASSLEGYQPQHF | TGTGCCAGCAGCTTGGAGGGGTATCAGCCCCAGCATTTT
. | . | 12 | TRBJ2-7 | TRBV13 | CASSLGVLEQYF | TGTGCCAGCAGCTTAGGGGTCCTTGAGCAGTACTTC
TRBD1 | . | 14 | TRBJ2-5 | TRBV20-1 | CSARVAGGGETQYF | TGCAGTGCTAGAGTGGCAGGGGGTGGAGAGACCCAGTACTTC
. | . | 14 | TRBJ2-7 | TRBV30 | CAWSVHERGYEQYF | TGTGCCTGGAGTGTACATGAGAGGGGGTACGAGCAGTACTTC
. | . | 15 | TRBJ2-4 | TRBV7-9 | CASSLEISAKNIQYF | TGTGCCAGCAGCTTAGAAATTTCGGCCAAAAACATTCAGTACTTC
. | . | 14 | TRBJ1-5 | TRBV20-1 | CSARPDGSGQPQHF | TGCAGTGCTAGACCGGATGGGTCCGGTCAGCCCCAGCATTTT
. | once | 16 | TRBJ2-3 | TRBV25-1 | CASSELRGFSTDTQYF | TGTGCCAGCAGTGAATTGCGAGGGTTTAGCACAGATACGCAGTATTTT
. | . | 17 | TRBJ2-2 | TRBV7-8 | CASSPLRGRANTGELFF | TGTGCCAGCAGCCCCCTTCGCGGAAGGGCGAACACCGGGGAGCTGTTTTTT
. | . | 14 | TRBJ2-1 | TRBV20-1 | CSVLGTKNYNEQFF | TGCAGTGTTCTGGGGACAAAAAATTACAATGAGCAGTTCTTC
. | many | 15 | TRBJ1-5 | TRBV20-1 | CSARRSSGGNQPQHF | TGCAGTGCTAGAAGATCCTCAGGGGGCAATCAGCCCCAGCATTTT
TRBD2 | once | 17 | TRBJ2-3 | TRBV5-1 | CASTLRTSGSTTDTQYF | TGCGCCAGCACCCTGAGGACTAGCGGGAGTACAACAGATACGCAGTATTTT
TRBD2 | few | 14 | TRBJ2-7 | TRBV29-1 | CSVEVSGVKYEQYF | TGCAGCGTTGAGGTCAGCGGGGTAAAATACGAGCAGTACTTC
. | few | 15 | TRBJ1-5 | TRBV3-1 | CASSPGTQPNQPQHF | TGTGCCAGCAGCCCCGGGACACAACCTAATCAGCCCCAGCATTTT
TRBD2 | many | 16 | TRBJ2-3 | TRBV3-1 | CASSLWTSGLGDTQYF | TGTGCCAGCAGCCTTTGGACTAGCGGCCTCGGGGATACGCAGTATTTT
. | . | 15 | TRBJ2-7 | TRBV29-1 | CSVDGGAGSNYEQYF | TGCAGCGTTGATGGGGGGGCTGGTTCCAACTACGAGCAGTACTTC
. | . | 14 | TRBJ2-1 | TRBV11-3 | CASSLDQRYNEQFF | TGTGCCAGCAGCTTAGATCAACGGTACAATGAGCAGTTCTTC
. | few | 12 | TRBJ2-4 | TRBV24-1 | CATSQGGNIQYF | TGTGCCACCAGTCAGGGGGGAAACATTCAGTACTTC
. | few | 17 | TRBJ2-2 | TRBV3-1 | CASSHAATWGDTGELFF | TGTGCCAGCAGCCATGCCGCCACGTGGGGGGACACCGGGGAGCTGTTTTTT
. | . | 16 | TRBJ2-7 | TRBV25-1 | CASSEGVTRSSYEQYF | TGTGCCAGCAGTGAAGGGGTGACGCGAAGCTCCTACGAGCAGTACTTC
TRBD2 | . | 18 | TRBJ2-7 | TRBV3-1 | CASSQQDRLAGGGYEQYF | TGTGCCAGCAGCCAGCAAGACCGACTAGCGGGAGGTGGGTACGAGCAATACTTC
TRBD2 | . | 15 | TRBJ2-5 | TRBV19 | CASSVTSGNQETQYF | TGTGCCAGTAGTGTGACTAGCGGGAACCAAGAGACCCAGTACTTC
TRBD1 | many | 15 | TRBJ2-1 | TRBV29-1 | CSVEWDSLTYNEQFF | TGCAGCGTTGAATGGGACAGCTTGACCTACAATGAGCAGTTCTTC
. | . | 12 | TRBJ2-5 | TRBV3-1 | CASSQEGRTPYF | TGTGCCAGCAGCCAAGAAGGACGGACGCCGTACTTC